One sample yielded the 27 T cell receptor beta chains listed below, sequenced in a study of T-cell reconstitution after alpha-beta-depleted transplantation in children. Unique molecular identifiers were incorporated into the prepared TCRbeta library. From the PCR reads, TCRdb called clonotypes with MiXCR, one entry per CDR3 protein. In the table there are approximately 230,000 distinct CDR3 sequences, approximately 24% of which are singletons. The sequenced sample was PBMCs, mostly from graft donor cells, obtained 360 days after TCRalphabeta/CD19-depleted stem cell transplant. The receptors originated from a female patient under 10 years old who had a stem cell transplant for congenital amegakaryocytic thrombocytopenia, so the T cells may come from the graft donor.

J is TRBJ1-1 and V is TRBV19; D unresolved. V was pared by 5 bases and J by 1 base, with 11 bases between. CDR1 and CDR2 (germline): LNHDA, SQIVND (reference sequence). The length of the CDR3 is 14 residues. This CDR3 is CASSFSAGNTEAFF. The CDR3 region has the DNA TGTGCCAGTAGTTTCTCCGCAGGGAACACTGAAGCTTTCTTT.

The table lists this clonotype with a few counts. This chain joins TRBV5-1 and TRBJ1-1, with no clear D. CDR3 size: 14 residues. The germline gives CDR1 SGHRS, CDR2 YFSETQ. The V gene lost 0 bases and the J gene lost 0 bases, with 6 bases spanning the gap. DNA for the CDR3: TGCGCCAGCAGCTTGGACATACTGAACACTGAAGCTTTCTTT. It codes for CASSLDILNTEAFF.

J is TRBJ2-3 and V is TRBV20-1, with TRBD2 matching 9 bases. The CDR3 consists of 17 residues. V shed 3 bases and J 2 bases; nucleotides not matched to a gene: 12. Germline V CDR1 and CDR2: DFQATT, SNEGSKA (reference sequence). The CDR3 DNA is TGCAGTGCTAGGGGGGTTAGCGGGGGAAAGCCCACAGATACGCAGTATTTT. Translation gives CSARGVSGGKPTDTQYF.

This clonotype was observed at least ten times. This chain joins TRBV11-2 and TRBJ2-5; D call uncertain. Trimming cost V 5 bases and J 1 base, with 5 bases left between them. The CDR3 is made up of 12 amino acids. Germline V CDR1 and CDR2: SGHAT, FQNNGV. Here the CDR3 DNA reads TGTGCCAGCAGCATTAGCCAAGAGACCCAGTACTTC. Encoded protein: CASSISQETQYF.

This chain links TRBV9 with TRBJ2-7; no clear D gene. The CDR3 contains 16 residues. V was clipped by 0 bases and J by 2 bases, with 15 bases between them. Germline V gene sequence: CDR1 SGDLS, CDR2 YYNGEE. The CDR3 coding sequence is TGTGCCAGCAGCGTAGGGGCGGCAGGTCAGACCTACGAGCAGTACTTC. This sequence encodes CASSVGAAGQTYEQYF.

This clonotype showed up many times. The chain links TRBV12-3 or TRBV12-4 to TRBJ2-7, with 8 bases matching TRBD1. V lost 6 bases, J lost 4 bases, and 5 bases stayed unmatched. This CDR3 is 13 amino acids long. DNA of the CDR3: TGTGCCAGCAGGACAGGGGTGGGGTACGAGCAGTACTTC. Its protein product is CASRTGVGYEQYF.

This clonotype has only a few counts. The chain combines TRBV18 with TRBJ2-1; the match to TRBD1 covers 7 bases. The junction had 11 bases not matched to a gene; V was cut back by 1 base and J by 8 bases. The CDR3 is 16 amino acids. Germline V gene sequence: CDR1 KGHSH, CDR2 LQKENI. CDR3 amino acids: CASSPRSGQDSHEQFF. DNA for the CDR3: TGTGCCAGCTCACCACGGTCCGGACAGGATAGTCATGAGCAGTTCTTC.

The chain combines TRBV4-1 with TRBJ2-2; D possibly uses TRBD1 or TRBD2 (5 bases each). The CDR3 contains 15 residues. Trimming shortened V by 4 bases and J by 1 base, and 10 bases separated the two germline ends. The germline V gene has CDR1 MGHRA and CDR2 YSYEKL. CDR3: CASSLGVVNTGELFF. The DNA of the CDR3 is TGCGCCAGCAGCCTGGGGGTCGTGAACACCGGGGAGCTGTTTTTT.

This chain connects TRBV7-2 to TRBJ2-1; 7 bases match TRBD2. J gave up 8 bases and V 1 base, and 5 bases lay outside the gene matches. CDR1 is SGHTA and CDR2 is FQGNSA in the germline V gene. The CDR3 is 14 amino acids. In DNA, the CDR3 is TGTGCCAGCAGCTTAGGACTAGCCAGGCATGAGCAGTTCTTC. Protein product: CASSLGLARHEQFF.

J is TRBJ2-7 and V is TRBV5-5; 11 bases line up with TRBD2. The J segment lost 5 bases and the V segment lost 1 base, leaving 8 bases of the junction unmatched. CDR3 length equals 16 residues. CDR1 and CDR2 (germline): SGHKS, YYEKEE (reference sequence). The CDR3 loop is CASSLQTSGRGDEQYF. The DNA for the CDR3 is TGTGCCAGCAGCTTGCAAACTAGCGGGAGAGGAGACGAGCAGTACTTC.

This clonotype came up a few times. The gene calls are TRBV2 and TRBJ1-4; 8 bases are a match to TRBD1. Germline loops: CDR1 SNHLY, CDR2 FYNNEI. V was pared by 7 bases and J by 8 bases, with 9 bases of the junction left unmatched. This CDR3 comprises 14 residues. The CDR3 protein is CASKLGRGQEKLFF. DNA for the CDR3: TGTGCCAGCAAATTGGGCAGGGGGCAAGAAAAACTGTTTTTT.

This clonotype occurred a few times. The V gene is TRBV7-6, the J gene TRBJ2-7; TRBD2 is a possible D gene (5 bases). V lost 2 bases and J lost 4, with 9 bases in between. The length of the CDR3 is 13 residues. Germline V gene sequence: CDR1 SGHVS, CDR2 FNYEAQ. CDR3 nucleotide sequence: TGTGCCAGCAGCTTACTAGCAGGTTACGAGCAGTACTTC. Protein: CASSLLAGYEQYF.

The chain is built from TRBV20-1 and TRBJ2-3, with a possible D match to TRBD1 (6 bases). With 3 bases removed from V and 2 bases from J, the gap between germline ends came to 9 bases. The length of the CDR3 is 13 residues. The germline gives CDR1 DFQATT, CDR2 SNEGSKA (reference sequence). The CDR3 DNA sequence: TGCAGTGCTAGCCGGGACACCACAGATACGCAGTATTTT. Its translation is CSASRDTTDTQYF.

This clonotype came up a few times. This chain links TRBV2 with TRBJ2-1, with 8 bases matching TRBD2. This CDR3 is built from 17 residues. From germline, CDR1 is SNHLY and CDR2 FYNNEI. V was pared by 4 bases and J by 2 bases, with 10 bases of the junction left unmatched. This CDR3 reads CASSAVTSELPYNEQFF. The CDR3 DNA is TGTGCCAGCAGTGCCGTGACTAGCGAACTCCCCTACAATGAGCAGTTCTTC. Drawing the rest from reference TRBV2 and TRBJ2-1, the complete variable domain is EPEVTQTPSHQVTQMGQEVILRCVPISNHLYFYWYRQILGQKVEFLVSFYNNEISEKSEIFDDQFSVERPDGSNFTLKIRSTKLEDSAMYFCASSAVTSELPYNEQFFGPGTRLTVL.

This clonotype appeared a few times. The J gene is TRBJ2-1, the V gene TRBV29-1; a possible D gene is TRBD1 (6 bases). V was shortened by 3 bases and J by 8 bases, with 14 bases between the two germline ends. The CDR3 contains 13 residues. Germline V gene sequence: CDR1 SQVTM, CDR2 ANQGSEA. Written as DNA, the CDR3 is TGCAGCGTTGAGAATCTACAGGGCTATGAGCAGTTCTTC. This encodes CSVENLQGYEQFF.

This clonotype was observed a handful of times. In DNA, the CDR3 is TGTGCCAGCAGCTCATCGATAGCCGAGTACACAGATACGCAGTATTTT. Translated, it gives CASSSSIAEYTDTQYF. J is TRBJ2-3 and V is TRBV7-8; D gene unclear. The CDR3 covers 16 residues. CDR1 and CDR2 from the germline V gene are SGHVS and FQNEAQ. V lost 4 bases and J 2 bases, leaving 16 bases between the germline ends.

In nucleotides, the CDR3 is TGCAGTGCTAGACTGGACACCTACAACGGGGAGCTGTTTTTT. The encoded protein is CSARLDTYNGELFF. The gene calls are TRBV20-1 and TRBJ2-2; D might be TRBD1 (5 bases). Deletions cut 2 bases from V and 7 bases from J, with 14 bases between. Germline V lookup: CDR1 DFQATT, CDR2 SNEGSKA (reference sequence). The length of the CDR3 is 14 residues.

The J gene is TRBJ1-2, the V gene TRBV10-3, with D tentatively TRBD1 (6 bases). V was pared by 8 bases and J by 8 bases, with 24 bases between. Germline assignment: CDR1 ENHRY and CDR2 SYGVKD. The CDR3 contains 15 residues. The CDR3 DNA reads as TGTGCCATCGCCGCACAGGGAGCGGTAGGCTTCGGCTACACCTTC. Protein: CAIAAQGAVGFGYTF.

Only a few counts were recorded for this clonotype. V is TRBV20-1 and J is TRBJ1-2; TRBD1 matches at 7 bases. The junction had 12 bases not matched to a gene; V was cut back by 1 base and J by 4 bases. Germline CDR1 reads DFQATT; CDR2 reads SNEGSKA (reference sequence). This CDR3 contains 16 residues. CDR3 bases: TGCAGTGCTAGAGGCTTGACAGGGCCATCGGGCTATGGCTACACCTTC. Protein sequence: CSARGLTGPSGYGYTF.

This clonotype has a count of ten or more. The V gene is TRBV7-9, the J gene TRBJ1-2; 8 nucleotides agree with TRBD1. Per germline, CDR1 SEHNR and CDR2 FQNEAQ (reference sequence). V was clipped by 0 bases and J by 2 bases; unmatched bases: 2. CDR3 size: 15 residues. The CDR3 reads CASSLADRANYGYTF. As DNA, the CDR3 is TGTGCCAGCAGCTTAGCGGACAGGGCGAACTATGGCTACACCTTC.

This clonotype was seen only a few times. The chain joins TRBV7-8 to TRBJ1-2; D ambiguous. Germline-derived CDR1 and CDR2 are SGHVS and FQNEAQ. The CDR3 contains 14 residues. Deletions cut 0 bases from V and 5 bases from J, with 10 bases between. CDR3 in DNA: TGTGCCAGCAGCTTAGCGCCCCGGATTTATGGCTACACCTTC. Translating gives CASSLAPRIYGYTF.

The rearrangement links TRBV4-3 to TRBJ1-3; D unresolved. The CDR3 runs 15 residues. CDR1 and CDR2 (germline): LGHNA, YSLEER. The V end was cut by 1 base, the J end by 0 bases, with 7 bases between. The CDR3 is CASSQAVGSGNTIYF. CDR3 sequence (DNA): TGCGCCAGCAGCCAAGCAGTGGGCTCTGGAAACACCATATATTTT.

The CDR3 DNA sequence: TGTGCCAGCAGGCTTAGAGGAGCGGGATTTCGCACAGATACGCAGTATTTT. Translation gives CASRLRGAGFRTDTQYF. The V call is TRBV12-3 or TRBV12-4, the J call TRBJ2-3; 7 bases agree with TRBD2. The junction had 13 bases not matched to a gene; V was cut back by 6 bases and J by 1 base. This CDR3 has 17 amino acids.

The chain links TRBV19 to TRBJ2-7, with unresolved D. Trimming left V 0 bases short and J 1 base short, with 16 bases between. Germline CDR1 LNHDA, CDR2 SQIVND (reference sequence). The CDR3 loop spans 17 amino acids. The CDR3 loop reads CASSIDGPSDESYEQYF. The CDR3 region has the DNA TGTGCCAGTAGTATAGATGGTCCTTCGGACGAATCCTACGAGCAGTACTTC.

V and J are TRBV20-1 and TRBJ2-1; 11 bases are a match to TRBD2. There are 19 residues in the CDR3. The germline V gene has CDR1 DFQATT and CDR2 SNEGSKA (reference sequence). The trim removed 3 bases at V and 1 base at J, leaving 14 bases unmatched. The CDR3 region has the DNA TGCAGTGCTAGGACTTCTAGCGGGGGGCCTACCCAATCCTACAATGAGCAGTTCTTC. It codes for CSARTSSGGPTQSYNEQFF.

The rearrangement uses TRBV6-5 and TRBJ2-7, with D hard to call. Germline loops: CDR1 MNHEY, CDR2 SVGAGI. The CDR3 consists of 12 residues. The V gene lost 6 bases and the J gene lost 0 bases, with 6 bases spanning the gap. The CDR3 is CASRSVSYEQYF. The CDR3 region has the DNA TGTGCCAGCAGATCGGTCTCCTACGAGCAGTACTTC.

The rearrangement joins TRBV5-4 to TRBJ2-1; D is ambiguous. The length of the CDR3 is 15 residues. Germline CDR1 SGHNT, CDR2 YYREEE (reference sequence). Trimming removed 2 bases at V and 0 bases at J, with 9 bases between. Here the CDR3 DNA reads TGTGCCAGCAGCTTTGGGGTATACTCCTACAATGAGCAGTTCTTC. Its translation: CASSFGVYSYNEQFF.